Listed below are T cell receptor beta chains from one sample, sequenced in a study of shared clonotypes between healthy human individuals. Measured with immunoSEQ multiplex PCR; TCRdb has only the in-frame clones, and not every one. The repertoire holds around 1.6 million clones, with 95% to 99% as singletons. Sequencing was performed on naive CD4+ T cells sorted from blood. The receptor source for this set is a man younger than 45 in good health. The CDR3 runs from the conserved cysteine through the conserved F or W. D genes are given only for firm matches. Size values are once, few and many counts, or a class for expanded clones, and some rows have none.

.,TRBJ1-3,TRBV30,.,CACAPGSSGNTIYF,TGTGCCTGCGCCCCAGGGAGCTCTGGAAACACCATATATTTT
.,TRBJ2-1,TRBV15,.,CATSRDYRVGDGNNEQFF,TGTGCCACCAGCAGAGATTATCGTGTGGGGGACGGCAACAATGAGCAGTTCTTC
.,TRBJ1-2,TRBV4-3,.,CASSQDPGPLNYGYTF,TGCGCCAGCAGCCAAGATCCAGGGCCACTTAACTATGGCTACACCTTC
.,TRBJ1-1,TRBV18,.,CASSPLENTEAFF,TGTGCCAGCTCACCGCTTGAGAACACTGAAGCTTTCTTT
.,TRBJ1-5,TRBV7-9,once,CASSPAGGDQPQHF,TGTGCCAGCAGCCCCGCGGGAGGGGATCAGCCCCAGCATTTT
.,TRBJ1-3,TRBV28,.,CASSLLVGTTGGNTIYF,TGTGCCAGCAGTTTACTTGTCGGCACCACGGGCGGAAACACCATATATTTT
.,TRBJ1-3,TRBV27,.,CASSRLGRGSGNTIYF,TGTGCCAGCAGCCGCCTGGGCAGAGGCTCTGGAAACACCATATATTTT
.,TRBJ2-1,TRBV29-1,.,CSFPRSGAPYNEQFF,TGCAGCTTCCCCCGGAGCGGCGCTCCCTACAATGAGCAGTTCTTC
.,TRBJ2-4,TRBV18,.,CASSPTGAKNIQYF,TGTGCCAGCTCACCAACGGGGGCCAAAAACATTCAGTACTTC
TRBD1,TRBJ2-5,TRBV30,.,CAWSVILQGAQYF,TGTGCCTGGAGTGTTATCCTACAGGGGGCCCAGTACTTC
TRBD2,TRBJ2-7,TRBV2,.,CASSPLAGGPYEQYF,TGTGCCAGCAGCCCCCTAGCGGGAGGGCCCTACGAGCAGTACTTC
.,TRBJ2-1,TRBV30,.,CAWSVLDEQFF,TGTGCCTGGAGTGTACTAGATGAGCAGTTCTTC
TRBD2,TRBJ2-7,TRBV6-6,.,CASSGRAEEQYF,TGTGCCAGCAGCGGGAGGGCCGAGGAGCAGTACTTC
.,TRBJ2-2,TRBV9,.,CASSRGSGELFF,TGTGCCAGCAGCCGGGGGTCCGGGGAGCTGTTTTTT
TRBD1,TRBJ2-7,TRBV28,.,CASIKGGTGGDYEQYF,TGTGCCAGCATCAAAGGAGGGACAGGGGGAGATTACGAGCAGTACTTC
.,TRBJ1-5,TRBV28,.,CASRTRNNQPQHF,TGTGCCAGCAGGACGAGGAACAATCAGCCCCAGCATTTT
.,TRBJ2-3,TRBV28,.,CASSSGRFSTDTQYF,TGTGCCAGCAGCAGCGGGCGGTTCAGCACAGATACGCAGTATTTT
.,TRBJ2-3,TRBV11-2,.,CASSPRTGAIDTQYF,TGTGCCAGCAGCCCCCGTACGGGAGCTATAGATACGCAGTATTTT
.,TRBJ2-1,TRBV5-4,.,CASSPLASRYNEQFF,TGTGCCAGCAGCCCCCTGGCTAGCAGGTACAATGAGCAGTTCTTC
TRBD1,TRBJ1-2,TRBV6-5,.,CASRQGYGYTF,TGTGCCAGCAGACAGGGGTATGGCTACACCTTC
TRBD1,TRBJ2-1,TRBV6-1,.,CASAGQGDDEQFF,TGTGCCAGCGCGGGACAGGGCGACGATGAGCAGTTCTTC
.,TRBJ1-4,TRBV6-1,once,CASSGPFNEKLFF,TGTGCCAGCAGCGGTCCCTTTAATGAAAAACTGTTTTTT
TRBD1,TRBJ2-1,TRBV15,.,CATSSTGTASYNEQFF,TGTGCCACCAGCTCGACCGGGACAGCTTCCTACAATGAGCAGTTCTTC
TRBD2,TRBJ2-3,TRBV27,.,CASSSRLAGVGDTQYF,TGTGCCAGCAGTTCGAGACTAGCGGGAGTGGGAGATACGCAGTATTTT
.,TRBJ1-1,TRBV11-2,.,CASSLVGEAFF,TGTGCCAGCAGCTTAGTTGGTGAAGCTTTCTTT
.,TRBJ1-4,TRBV7-9,.,CASSLGGRGTTNEKLFF,TGTGCCAGCAGCTTAGGAGGCAGAGGGACAACTAATGAAAAACTGTTTTTT
.,TRBJ2-7,TRBV7-9,.,CASSPGSYEQYF,TGTGCCAGCAGCCCCGGCTCCTACGAGCAGTACTTC
.,TRBJ1-1,TRBV19,.,CASSMRGRDTEAFF,TGTGCCAGTAGTATGCGGGGGCGGGACACTGAAGCTTTCTTT
TRBD1,TRBJ2-7,TRBV5-1,.,CASSLGDRVKHEQYF,TGCGCCAGCAGCTTGGGTGACAGGGTTAAGCACGAGCAGTACTTC
.,TRBJ1-2,TRBV5-1,.,CASSLGEGYGYTF,TGCGCCAGCAGCTTGGGAGAAGGCTATGGCTACACCTTC
.,TRBJ1-5,TRBV18,.,CASSPRAGNQPQHF,TGTGCCAGCTCACCACGGGCGGGCAATCAGCCCCAGCATTTT
.,TRBJ2-2,TRBV9,.,CASSVVEGELFF,TGTGCCAGCAGCGTAGTCGAAGGGGAGCTGTTTTTT
.,TRBJ2-1,TRBV18,.,CASSPRWSDYYNEQFF,TGTGCCAGCTCACCACGTTGGTCGGACTACTACAATGAGCAGTTCTTC
.,TRBJ2-1,TRBV5-5,.,CASSSRDLRLSYNEQFF,TGTGCCAGCAGCTCCCGGGACTTGAGGCTCTCCTACAATGAGCAGTTCTTC
TRBD1,TRBJ1-5,TRBV19,.,CASHKQGARSNQPQHF,TGTGCCAGCCATAAACAGGGGGCGAGAAGCAATCAGCCCCAGCATTTT
.,TRBJ1-1,TRBV4-1,.,CASSGHWTSNTEAFF,TGCGCCAGCAGCGGCCACTGGACGAGTAACACTGAAGCTTTCTTT
TRBD2,TRBJ2-3,TRBV18,.,CASSPQGGGTDTQYF,TGTGCCAGCTCACCACAGGGCGGGGGGACAGATACGCAGTATTTT
TRBD2,TRBJ2-3,TRBV5-4,.,CASSLAGTSGKGATQYF,TGTGCCAGCAGCTTGGCCGGGACTAGCGGAAAAGGAGCGACGCAGTATTTT
TRBD2,TRBJ2-7,TRBV5-4,.,CASNPAGTSGSSSYEQYF,TGTGCCAGCAACCCCGCCGGGACTAGCGGGAGTTCGTCCTACGAGCAGTACTTC
.,TRBJ2-1,TRBV28,.,CASSPPGRPNEQFF,TGTGCCAGCAGTCCTCCGGGACGGCCCAATGAGCAGTTCTTC
.,TRBJ2-1,TRBV9,.,CASSFGMSSYNEQFF,TGTGCCAGCAGTTTCGGGATGAGCTCCTACAATGAGCAGTTCTTC
.,TRBJ2-1,TRBV5-1,.,CASSRQTGPLYNEQFF,TGCGCCAGCAGCAGGCAGACAGGACCCCTCTACAATGAGCAGTTCTTC
.,TRBJ2-7,TRBV10-2,.,CASRVGGNSYEQYF,TGCGCCAGCAGGGTCGGCGGGAACTCCTACGAGCAGTACTTC
.,TRBJ2-2,TRBV7-2,once,CASSLDRPGELFF,TGTGCCAGCAGCTTAGATCGGCCCGGGGAGCTGTTTTTT
TRBD1,TRBJ2-7,TRBV7-7,once,CASSLGTGTREQYF,TGTGCCAGCAGCTTAGGGACAGGGACGAGGGAGCAGTACTTC
.,TRBJ2-7,TRBV5-5,once,CASSRTVGYEQYF,TGTGCCAGCAGCCGGACGGTGGGCTACGAGCAGTACTTC
.,TRBJ2-2,TRBV14,.,CASSRGSSPNTGELFF,TGTGCCAGCAGCCGGGGGAGCAGTCCGAACACCGGGGAGCTGTTTTTT
.,TRBJ2-7,TRBV5-5,once,CASSLVGREQYF,TGTGCCAGCAGCTTGGTGGGTCGCGAGCAGTACTTC
TRBD2,TRBJ2-5,TRBV7-6,.,CASSLGGLAVPTQTQYF,TGTGCCAGCAGCTTAGGGGGACTAGCAGTTCCTACTCAGACCCAGTACTTC
.,TRBJ2-7,TRBV7-2,.,CASSNGAIRYEQYF,TGTGCCAGCAGCAACGGGGCAATCCGCTACGAGCAGTACTTC
.,TRBJ1-2,TRBV6-1,.,CASSELIGQFLYGYTF,TGTGCCAGCAGTGAATTGATTGGACAGTTCCTTTATGGCTACACCTTC
.,TRBJ2-6,TRBV25-1,.,CASSGPGESGANVLTF,TGTGCCAGCAGTGGCCCGGGGGAATCTGGGGCCAACGTCCTGACTTTC
TRBD1,TRBJ1-3,TRBV5-1,.,CASSLARTGPGNTIYF,TGCGCCAGCAGCTTGGCCAGGACAGGGCCCGGAAACACCATATATTTT
.,TRBJ2-3,TRBV5-5,.,CASRVQRGWSTDTQYF,TGTGCCAGCAGGGTCCAGCGAGGCTGGAGCACAGATACGCAGTATTTT
TRBD1,TRBJ2-5,TRBV4-3,.,CASSPRTGVLETQYF,TGCGCCAGCAGCCCAAGGACAGGGGTTTTAGAGACCCAGTACTTC